Following are 8 T cell receptor beta chains from one sample sequenced in a study of blood T cell repertoires in COVID-19. Clones were sequenced by immunoSEQ multiplex PCR, and TCRdb holds only the in-frame ones, with some missing. The top ten clones hold 3.5% to 4.5% of a sample with 200,000 to 250,000 clones, around four fifths of them seen once. The sequenced material came from peripheral blood. The receptors originated from a man aged 50-60 years with acute or convalescent COVID-19.

The chain recombines TRBV10-3 with TRBJ1-3; D is undetermined. Trimming left V 4 bases short and J 3 bases short, with 4 bases between. Germline V gene sequence: CDR1 ENHRY, CDR2 SYGVKD. The CDR3 runs to 12 residues. The CDR3 nucleotides are TGTGCCATCAGTGTAGATGGAAACACCATATATTTT. It codes for CAISVDGNTIYF.

This chain uses TRBV5-1 with TRBJ1-1, with D maybe TRBD1 (5 bases). The CDR3 consists of 17 residues. The germline CDR1 and CDR2 sequences are SGHRS and YFSETQ. V was cut by 2 bases and J by 0 bases, with 17 bases left in between. CDR3 protein: CASSLHWQGSMNTEAFF. As DNA, the CDR3 is TGCGCCAGCAGCTTACACTGGCAGGGAAGCATGAACACTGAAGCTTTCTTT. Variable domain in full (rest from reference TRBV5-1 and TRBJ1-1): KAGVTQTPRYLIKTRGQQVTLSCSPISGHRSVSWYQQTPGQGLQFLFEYFSETQRNKGNFPGRFSGRQFSNSRSEMNVSTLELGDSALYLCASSLHWQGSMNTEAFFGQGTRLTVV.

The V and J genes are TRBV3-1 (or the pseudogene TRBV3-2) and TRBJ2-2; a possible D gene is TRBD2 (6 bases). Germline lookup yields CDR1 LGHDT and CDR2 YNNKEL (reference sequence). There are 14 residues in the CDR3. With 4 bases removed from V and 5 bases from J, the gap between germline ends came to 11 bases. The CDR3 reads CASSLSGQTGELFF. Here the CDR3 DNA reads TGTGCCAGCAGCCTCAGCGGGCAAACCGGGGAGCTGTTTTTT.

The chain links TRBV5-6 to TRBJ1-5; the D gene is possibly TRBD1 (5 bases). This CDR3 has 15 residues. V gave up 3 bases and J gave up 6 bases, with 16 bases separating them. Looked up from germline, CDR1 is SGHDT and CDR2 is YYEEEE. DNA of the CDR3: TGTGCCAGCAGCTGGGGTGACAGTGGCCCTCAGCCCCAGCATTTT. Its protein product is CASSWGDSGPQPQHF.

The genes are TRBV5-4 and TRBJ2-1; 7 bases agree with TRBD2. The CDR3 is made up of 15 amino acids. Germline CDR1 SGHNT, CDR2 YYREEE (reference sequence). Unmatched junction bases numbered 6, after V lost 0 bases and J lost 6 bases. The CDR3 bases are TGTGCCAGCAGCTTGGGCGGGAGAGGGTTCAATGAGCAGTTCTTC. Its protein is CASSLGGRGFNEQFF.

V is TRBV10-2 and J is TRBJ2-3; D not certain. The CDR3 spans 14 residues. Trimming stripped 4 bases from V and 2 bases from J, with 10 bases between. CDR1 is WSHSY, CDR2 SAAADI, per germline. This chain's CDR3 is CASSGGQTTDTQYF. CDR3 nucleotides: TGCGCCAGCAGTGGTGGGCAGACCACAGATACGCAGTATTTT.

V gene TRBV5-1 combines with J gene TRBJ1-3, with D unresolved. The CDR3 spans 16 residues. Looked up from germline, CDR1 is SGHRS and CDR2 is YFSETQ. Between the trimmed V and J ends, which lost 0 bases and 1 base, there was a span of 11 bases. The CDR3 bases are TGCGCCAGCAGCTTGGGGGCCCCGGCGTCTGGAAACACCATATATTTT. Its translation: CASSLGAPASGNTIYF. Full variable domain (remainder filled in from reference TRBV5-1 and TRBJ1-3): KAGVTQTPRYLIKTRGQQVTLSCSPISGHRSVSWYQQTPGQGLQFLFEYFSETQRNKGNFPGRFSGRQFSNSRSEMNVSTLELGDSALYLCASSLGAPASGNTIYFGEGSWLTVV.

The CDR3 region is CASSLGAPDTQYF. The CDR3 DNA is TGTGCCAGCAGCTTAGGGGCCCCAGATACGCAGTATTTT. This chain connects TRBV7-3 to TRBJ2-3, with D possibly TRBD1 on 5 matching bases. Per the germline V gene, CDR1 is SGHTA and CDR2 is FQGTGA. With 2 bases removed from V and 4 bases from J, the gap between germline ends came to 7 bases. The CDR3 extends over 13 amino acids.